This is a list of T cell receptor beta chains from one sample in a study of cytomegalovirus exposure and HLA in healthy donors. The protocol was immunoSEQ multiplex PCR, while the TCRdb copy is restricted to in-frame clones and leaves out a portion. This table holds roughly 80,000 clones, approximately 71% found once. The sequenced material came from PBMCs. The receptors derive from a woman aged 40 to 49 in good health and CMV-seronegative. Each CDR3 is given with its conserved first and last residue. For some rows the clone size is stated as once, few or many, or as a class when expanded; others skip it.

len | j_gene | v_gene | abundance | CDR3aa
16 | TRBJ2-7 | TRBV9 | . | CASSVGSSGEIGEQYF
14 | TRBJ1-1 | TRBV9 | . | CASSVGQGLTEAFF
15 | TRBJ2-1 | TRBV6-1 | . | CASSTGTSFYNEQFF
13 | TRBJ2-2 | TRBV29-1 | . | CSVGKPFTGELFF
17 | TRBJ1-3 | TRBV28 | few | CASSFPMEWGAGNTIYF
16 | TRBJ1-1 | TRBV5-1 | once | CASSLKGGAKNTEAFF
16 | TRBJ1-6 | TRBV11-2 | . | CASSELGGLLNSPLHF
16 | TRBJ1-2 | TRBV18 | . | CASSPFAGTAGYGYTF
15 | TRBJ1-1 | TRBV5-6 | . | CASSPTLDSTPEAFF
16 | TRBJ2-3 | TRBV4-3 | . | CASSQRTTSSTDTQYF
14 | TRBJ2-3 | TRBV6-4 | few | CASSLDSYTDTQYF
14 | TRBJ2-3 | TRBV7-3 | . | CASSSGQGIDTQYF
12 | TRBJ2-7 | TRBV29-1 | . | CSVDQQGNEQYF
11 | TRBJ2-7 | TRBV23-1 | once | CAIDGAYEQYF
16 | TRBJ2-1 | TRBV19 | . | CASSTSQGWSYNEQFF
13 | TRBJ1-2 | TRBV7-3 | . | CASSMTGFYGYTF
13 | TRBJ2-7 | TRBV2 | . | CASTHRLSYEQYF
16 | TRBJ2-3 | TRBV30 | once | CAWRGGLAGERDTQYF
15 | TRBJ2-1 | TRBV2 | . | CASSARTSDYNEQFF
16 | TRBJ2-4 | TRBV25-1 | . | CASSSLRDREKNIQYF
16 | TRBJ1-6 | TRBV5-1 | . | CASSPEPQGGASPLHF
14 | TRBJ2-7 | TRBV7-9 | . | CASSERQGIYEQYF
15 | TRBJ1-1 | TRBV4-3 | . | CASSQEWGQVREAFF
15 | TRBJ2-4 | TRBV10-1 | . | CASSEGRGAKNIQYF
15 | TRBJ1-1 | TRBV14 | once | CASAAKISRVAEAFF
16 | TRBJ2-7 | TRBV5-4 | . | CASSSAMGTGGLEQYF
11 | TRBJ2-7 | TRBV6-5 | . | CASSSTGEQYF
12 | TRBJ2-7 | TRBV15 | . | CATSRLGYEQYF
17 | TRBJ2-2 | TRBV10-3 | . | CAISGTSGGINTGELFF
17 | TRBJ1-2 | TRBV28 | . | CASTESLPGQVNYGYTF
15 | TRBJ2-7 | TRBV6-1 | . | CASSERAGYSYEQYF
14 | TRBJ2-5 | TRBV4-1 | once | CASSPGQGGETQYF
14 | TRBJ1-1 | TRBV11-2 | . | CASSLVSVNTEAFF
16 | TRBJ1-1 | TRBV21-1 | . | CASSKAPRFRNTEAFF
14 | TRBJ2-3 | TRBV6-1 | . | CASSRGPDSDTQYF
15 | TRBJ2-5 | TRBV27 | . | CASSSIAGGEETQYF
16 | TRBJ1-5 | TRBV5-8 | . | CASSDPGTGLYQPQHF
14 | TRBJ1-2 | TRBV11-2 | . | CASSRGRNAYGYTF
18 | TRBJ2-5 | TRBV18 | . | CASSPKISLAGGQETQYF
15 | TRBJ2-3 | TRBV7-7 | . | CASSLSSSGTDTQYF
16 | TRBJ2-1 | TRBV27 | . | CASSLQGRGSWNEQFF
14 | TRBJ2-7 | TRBV7-2 | . | CASERRLASYEQYF
14 | TRBJ1-6 | TRBV6-1 | . | CASIGTQDYSPLHF